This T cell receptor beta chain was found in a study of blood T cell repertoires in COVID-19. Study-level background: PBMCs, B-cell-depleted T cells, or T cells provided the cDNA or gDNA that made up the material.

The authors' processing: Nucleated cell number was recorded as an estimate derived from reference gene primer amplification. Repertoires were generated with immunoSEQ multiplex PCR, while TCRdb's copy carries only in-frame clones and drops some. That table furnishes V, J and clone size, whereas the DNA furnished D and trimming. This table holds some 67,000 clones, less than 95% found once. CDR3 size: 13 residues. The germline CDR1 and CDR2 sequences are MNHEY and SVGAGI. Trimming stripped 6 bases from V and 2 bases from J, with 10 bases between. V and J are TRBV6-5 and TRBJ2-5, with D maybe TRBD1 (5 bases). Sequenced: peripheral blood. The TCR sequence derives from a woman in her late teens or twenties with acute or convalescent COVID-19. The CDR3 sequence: CASSGQIQETQYF. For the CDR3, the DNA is TGTGCCAGCAGCGGACAAATTCAAGAGACCCAGTACTTC.